This T cell receptor (beta chain) comes out of a study of cytomegalovirus exposure and HLA in healthy donors. Details on this clone: Its antigen is as yet unknown.

It was with 60 Vbeta and 13 Jbeta primers that the PCR ran. TCRdb's table, derived via immunoSEQ multiplex PCR, lists solely in-frame clones and lacks some. In the table there are 90,000 to 120,000 clones, about 68% of which are singletons. The study's findings and limits: Cytomegalovirus status, reportedly, was diagnosed with high specificity and sensitivity by the classifier. In a later analysis, a genetic analysis reported fewer productive-TCR N-insertions in an Asian-associated ancestry cluster than the cohort average. There were several of the most significant clusters that appeared linked to common viral pathogens in a later analysis. CMV serostatus was the sole immune exposure information available.

This CDR3 is built from 15 residues. CDR1 and CDR2 (germline): SGHTA, FQGNSA. V shed 1 base and J shed 5 bases, with 11 bases lying between them. The V and J genes are TRBV7-2 and TRBJ1-4; D remains unclear. This TCR was sampled from a male donor in good health and CMV-seropositive. The sample consisted of PBMCs. In nucleotides, the CDR3 is TGTGCCAGCAGCTTAGTGGCAGGAAGCAATGAAAAACTGTTTTTT. This translates into CASSLVAGSNEKLFF.